The 12 T cell receptor beta chains reported below all come from one sample, sequenced in a study of molecular identifiers for immune sequencing clone quantification. A single record per CDR3 protein comes from TCRdb applying MiXCR to the PCR reads. The sample holds about 300,000 distinct CDR3 sequences, around a fifth seen once. The sequenced sample was naive CD8+ T cells from blood, with Jurkat cell RNA spiked in. The subset: FACS-sorted CD8+CD4-CCR7+CD45RA+ naive T cells. Receptor source: a human donor in good health. Some libraries in this study had Jurkat cell RNA spiked in.

There are many counts of this clonotype. The chain links TRBV12-3 or TRBV12-4 to TRBJ1-1; 8 bases line up with TRBD1. After removal of 5 bases from V and 11 bases from J, the junction contained 10 bases not matched to a gene. CDR3 length: 13 residues. The CDR3 spells CASSPTGGLGAFF. CDR3 DNA: TGTGCCAGCAGTCCTACAGGGGGTTTAGGGGCTTTCTTT.

There are many counts of this clonotype. The V gene is TRBV2, the J gene TRBJ2-3; D remains unclear. Trimming removed 10 bases from V and 5 bases from J, with 22 bases in between. Germline CDR1 reads SNHLY; CDR2 reads FYNNEI. The CDR3 is 15 residues long. The CDR3 sequence is CATHRVFRSLDTQYF. CDR3 DNA: TGTGCCACCCACCGCGTTTTCCGCAGCTTAGATACGCAGTATTTT.

At least ten counts were recorded for this clonotype. The CDR3 loop reads CASSLFPEAFF. In DNA form, the CDR3 reads TGTGCCAGCAGCTTATTCCCTGAAGCTTTCTTT. This sequence joins TRBV13 and TRBJ1-1; no clear D gene. This CDR3 is built from 11 residues. Germline loops: CDR1 PRHDT, CDR2 FYEKMQ (reference sequence). V was pared by 2 bases and J by 6 bases, with 4 bases between.

This clonotype was counted ten times or more. CDR3 amino acids: CATSAGETDTQYF. The CDR3 nucleotides read TGTGCCACCAGTGCTGGGGAGACAGATACGCAGTATTTT. The chain links TRBV24-1 to TRBJ2-3; tentative D call: TRBD2 (5 bases). The V end was cut by 5 bases, the J end by 3 bases, with 8 bases between. Germline CDR1 KGHDR, CDR2 SFDVKD. The CDR3 runs 13 residues.

This clonotype was counted only a few times. The rearrangement links TRBV29-1 to TRBJ2-1, with D maybe TRBD1 (5 bases). The V end was cut by 1 base, the J end by 0 bases, with 10 bases between. CDR1 and CDR2 from the germline V gene are SQVTM and ANQGSEA. The CDR3 is 15 residues long. CDR3 region: CSVEGGQSSYNEQFF. DNA for the CDR3: TGCAGCGTTGAAGGGGGCCAAAGCTCCTACAATGAGCAGTTCTTC.

This clonotype showed up many times. The rearrangement links TRBV28 to TRBJ2-3; 10 bases are a match to TRBD2. The J segment lost 0 bases and the V segment lost 3 bases, leaving 9 bases of the junction unmatched. The CDR3 sequence is 18 residues long. Germline CDR1 and CDR2: MDHEN and SYDVKM. The CDR3: CASSFTSGKIASTDTQYF. The CDR3 region has the DNA TGTGCCAGCAGTTTCACTAGCGGGAAGATTGCTAGCACAGATACGCAGTATTTT.

This clonotype appeared many times. The CDR3 spells CASSRQVTNEKLFF. The CDR3 region has the DNA TGTGCCAGCAGCCGACAGGTGACTAATGAAAAACTGTTTTTT. The J gene is TRBJ1-4, the V gene TRBV28, with D tentatively TRBD1 (6 bases). CDR1 and CDR2 (germline): MDHEN, SYDVKM. The germline V and J ends were trimmed by 6 bases and 2 bases, with 10 bases remaining between them. The CDR3 is 14 amino acids. Based on the CDR3 plus reference TRBV28 and TRBJ1-4, the full variable domain is DVKVTQSSRYLVKRTGEKVFLECVQDMDHENMFWYRQDPGLGLRLIYFSYDVKMKEKGDIPEGYSVSREKKERFSLILESASTNQTSMYLCASSRQVTNEKLFFGSGTQLSVL.

About this clonotype itself: It may be a read error: a sequence one base away is much more abundant. The chain has TRBV7-3 and TRBJ1-6; the D gene is possibly TRBD1 (5 bases). Germline V gene sequence: CDR1 SGHTA, CDR2 FQGTGA. The CDR3 has 13 amino acids. Trimming left V 4 bases short and J 9 bases short, with 10 bases between. CDR3: CASSSVRVSPLHF. CDR3 nucleotides: TGTGCCAGCAGCTCGGTCAGGGTTTCACCCCTCCACTTT.

Comment on this clonotype: A clone one base away is much larger, so this may be a read error. The chain employs TRBV9 and TRBJ1-3; tentative D call: TRBD1 (5 bases). The germline CDR1 and CDR2 sequences are SGDLS and YYNGEE. CDR3 length equals 13 residues. V was shortened by 4 bases and J by 12 bases, with 17 bases between the two germline ends. CDR3 nucleotides: TGTGCCAGCAGCCCCCCGGAGGGGCTGAACATATATTTT. It is translated as CASSPPEGLNIYF.

The chain employs TRBV6-1 and TRBJ2-2, with 12 bases identical to TRBD2. This CDR3 has 13 amino acids. Germline CDR1 reads MNHNS; CDR2 reads SASEGT. V lost 4 bases and J lost 10; bases outside the gene matches: 1. CDR3 protein: CASSGTSGMELFF. The CDR3 region has the DNA TGTGCCAGCAGTGGGACTAGCGGGATGGAGCTGTTTTTT.

This clonotype has at least ten counts. The chain combines TRBV6-2 or TRBV6-3 with TRBJ2-3; perhaps TRBD2 as D (5 bases). The CDR3 consists of 11 residues. Germline V gives CDR1 MNHEY, CDR2 SVGEGT. Trimming took off 11 bases at V and 6 bases at J, with 12 bases between the two ends. CDR3 in DNA: TGTGCCGTCTTCGGCGGGGATACGCAGTATTTT. Its protein is CAVFGGDTQYF.

This sequence joins TRBV6-2 or TRBV6-3 and TRBJ2-3; D is undetermined. Trimming stripped 3 bases from V and 4 bases from J, with 17 bases between. CDR1 and CDR2 from the germline V gene are MNHEY and SVGEGT. This CDR3 contains 16 residues. CDR3: CASSYNAGAKADTQYF. For the CDR3, the DNA is TGTGCCAGCAGTTATAACGCAGGAGCTAAAGCAGATACGCAGTATTTT.